The entry below gives a single T cell receptor (beta chain) sequence along with its context. There is no known antigen for this receptor. The input lacks base qualities; no much larger clone sits a single base away. This sample was included in a study of blood T cell repertoires in COVID-19 (dated by TCRdb to between 2020 and 2021). With regard to the full study: Samples covering the acute and convalescent phases of COVID-19 were provided by collaborators in the United States, Italy and Spain. The prospective study material was composed of cDNA or gDNA derived from T cells, B-cell-depleted T cells, or PBMCs. A freely available public database, intended as a resource for researchers studying the immune response to SARS-CoV-2, is where the repertoires were released. Subjects who had been exposed to COVID-19, were actively infected with it, or had recovered from it provided the deeply sampled blood TCRbeta repertoires that made up the dataset. HLA class I and class II types, where available, came from metadata supplied by the sample provider rather than from assay-based typing. The samples were drawn from the first 160 participants of the ongoing ImmuneRACE study and from 950 to 1,500 subjects provided by 6 global collaborators. The sample metadata nearly always contained a de-identified subject ID, COVID-19 status, age in years and sex.

General study outcomes and caveats: How much clinical and demographic metadata was included differed by source and by participant, and the metadata was provided uncurated.

The V end loses 4 bases and the J end loses 3 bases, and a stretch of 14 bases separates them. The germline V gene supplies CDR1 SGDLS and CDR2 YYNGEE. From the cysteine up to the phenylalanine, the CDR3 has a length of 15 residues. Only CDR3 DNA is held: 45 bases, read in frame from base 1. In the prospective study, participants were roughly 18 to 95 years old, resided in 25 or so geographic areas of the United States, and were enrolled through a virtual design. In the prospective study, cohorts were assigned on the basis of participant-reported clinical history obtained from a screening survey and a study questionnaire. ImmuneRACE Cohort 3 recovered participants were defined by two consecutive negative NP/OP PCR tests, healthcare professional clearance, or symptom resolution. In the prospective study, whole blood, serum and a nasopharyngeal or oropharyngeal swab were collected from each participant by mobile phlebotomists. Over a roughly two-month period, participants in the prospective study had the option of providing additional blood draws and questionnaires. Before DNA extraction, blood samples from the prospective study were shipped at room temperature or frozen.

TCRbeta CDR3 regions were amplified from genomic DNA by means of the immunoSEQ Assay, a bias-controlled multiplex PCR. In the paper's pipeline: The number of nucleated cells in each sample was estimated by amplification of reference gene primers within the assay. To quantify the absolute abundance of each unique TCRbeta CDR3 rearrangement, sequence reads were collapsed and filtered. For each sample, productive Simpson clonality was calculated by taking the square root of Simpson's diversity index across productive rearrangements. TCRdb took over this immuneACCESS table, retaining in-frame rearrangements with V and J assigned. Such tables are incomplete; in checked studies, under half of the missing clones stem from an unresolved V gene, and the remainder is unexplained. V and J calls and clone size are given by that table; D and trimming were obtained from the DNA. The sample table contains some 120,000 clones; only one count was recorded for roughly four fifths of them. The ten largest clones capture 15% to 20% of the sample.

Material for sequencing was PBMCs or T cells enriched from blood (not recorded which). The V and J segments used are TRBV9 and TRBJ2-1; the D gene is perhaps TRBD1, on 5 matching bases. The clonotype originates from a man aged 30 to 45 who had recovered from COVID-19. Here is the DNA: TGTGCCAGCAGCCCTCCTCCAGGGTTCTACAATGAGCAGTTCTTC. Its protein is CASSPPPGFYNEQFF.